These 20 T cell receptor beta chains were all obtained from the same sample, sequenced in a study of shared clonotypes between healthy human individuals. Measured with immunoSEQ multiplex PCR; TCRdb has only the in-frame clones, and not every one. The data show 1.5 million to 1.9 million clones, with 95% to 99% seen just once and 0.4% to 0.55% held by the top ten. The material sequenced was naive CD4+ T cells sorted from blood. As for subset: CD45RA+ positively selected. These receptors all stem from a man aged 25-45 years in good health.

The chain joins TRBV28 to TRBJ2-7; TRBD2 matches 11 bases. V shed 5 bases and J 4 bases; nucleotides not matched to a gene: 10. The CDR3 has 16 residues. Germline values: CDR1 MDHEN, CDR2 SYDVKM. The CDR3 nucleotides are TGTGCCAGCAGTCAAGGGGGACTAGCGGCTCGATACGAGCAGTACTTC. Encoded protein: CASSQGGLAARYEQYF.

The chain has TRBV29-1 and TRBJ2-3; 7 bases match TRBD2. The CDR3 covers 11 residues. Looked up from germline, CDR1 is SQVTM and CDR2 is ANQGSEA. The junction had 3 bases not matched to a gene; V was cut back by 3 bases and J by 9 bases. The CDR3 region is CSVELAATQYF. The CDR3 DNA reads TGCAGCGTTGAGCTAGCGGCAACGCAGTATTTT.

V gene TRBV7-2 combines with J gene TRBJ1-3; D is perhaps TRBD1 (6 bases). The CDR3 has 18 residues. V lost 1 base, J lost 0 bases, and 16 bases lay in between. The germline V gene has CDR1 SGHTA and CDR2 FQGNSA. The CDR3, as DNA: TGTGCCAGCAGCTTAGTATTATTCGGGGGCGACTCTGGAAACACCATATATTTT. Protein sequence: CASSLVLFGGDSGNTIYF.

V usage is TRBV7-9 and J usage is TRBJ2-3; D is possibly TRBD2 (6 bases). This CDR3 has 12 amino acids. The germline gives CDR1 SEHNR, CDR2 FQNEAQ (reference sequence). V gave up 3 bases and J gave up 7 bases, with 8 bases separating them. The CDR3 nucleotides are TGTGCCAGCAGCTTTGGACTACATACGCAGTATTTT. Its protein product is CASSFGLHTQYF.

This sequence joins TRBV5-4 and TRBJ2-2; D assignment may be TRBD1 or TRBD2 (5 bases each). Germline V gives CDR1 SGHNT, CDR2 YYREEE (reference sequence). The CDR3 loop spans 15 amino acids. The V and J ends lost 4 bases and 6 bases respectively, with 16 bases between them. DNA of the CDR3: TGTGCCAGCAGCGAGGGGACGAAGAGGTCCGGGGAGCTGTTTTTT. This encodes CASSEGTKRSGELFF.

The CDR3 DNA is TGTGCCAGCAGCTTGGCGCGGGAGTATGGCTACACCTTC. It encodes CASSLAREYGYTF. The genes are TRBV5-5 and TRBJ1-2; D unclear. Per the germline V gene, CDR1 is SGHKS and CDR2 is YYEKEE (reference sequence). The CDR3 is 13 residues long. V gave up 0 bases and J gave up 5 bases, with 8 bases separating them.

The J gene is TRBJ2-5, the V gene TRBV6-1, with D perhaps TRBD2 (5 bases). The length of the CDR3 is 10 residues. V was cut by 10 bases and J by 4 bases, with 7 bases left in between. The V gene's germline CDR1 is MNHNS and CDR2 SASEGT. CDR3 coding DNA: TGTGCCAATGGGAGAGAGACCCAGTACTTC. It yields the protein CANGRETQYF.

V and J are TRBV30 and TRBJ1-5, with D perhaps TRBD1 (5 bases). Germline lookup yields CDR1 GTSNPN and CDR2 SVGIG (reference sequence). V lost 5 bases to trimming and J lost 9 bases, with 17 bases between them. There are 13 residues in the CDR3. The CDR3 DNA reads TGTGCCTGGGGCCGGGACCGAAGTGGGCCCCAGCATTTT. This gives the protein CAWGRDRSGPQHF. Complete variable domain (other parts from reference TRBV30 and TRBJ1-5): SQTIHQWPATLVQPVGSPLSLECTVEGTSNPNLYWYRQAAGRGLQLLFYSVGIGQISSEVPQNLSASRPQDRQFILSSKKLLLSDSGFYLCAWGRDRSGPQHFGDGTRLSIL.

The chain combines TRBV5-4 with TRBJ2-7, with TRBD1 matching over 8 bases. This CDR3 is built from 14 residues. V dropped 0 bases and J dropped 7; count of bases not matched to a gene: 6. Germline CDR1 and CDR2: SGHNT and YYREEE (reference sequence). Written as DNA, the CDR3 is TGTGCCAGCAGCTTGGCAGGGGGCGCAAAGGAGCAGTACTTC. Protein sequence: CASSLAGGAKEQYF.

This sequence joins TRBV29-1 and TRBJ2-5; no clear D gene. The germline V gene has CDR1 SQVTM and CDR2 ANQGSEA. The germline V and J ends were trimmed by 7 bases and 4 bases, with 7 bases remaining between them. This CDR3 comprises 10 residues. The CDR3 loop is CSGARETQYF. CDR3 bases: TGCAGCGGCGCCCGAGAGACCCAGTACTTC. Complete variable domain (other parts from reference TRBV29-1 and TRBJ2-5): SAVISQKPSRDICQRGTSLTIQCQVDSQVTMMFWYRQQPGQSLTLIATANQGSEATYESGFVIDKFPISRPNLTFSTLTVSNMSPEDSSIYLCSGARETQYFGPGTRLLVL.

This chain links TRBV2 with TRBJ2-1; 8 bases map to TRBD2. The V gene's germline CDR1 is SNHLY and CDR2 FYNNEI. The CDR3 is made up of 15 amino acids. With 7 bases clipped from V and 5 bases from J, the junction kept 10 bases outside the gene matches. The CDR3: CASTRQVAGNNEQFF. CDR3 nucleotides: TGTGCCAGCACCCGTCAGGTAGCGGGGAACAATGAGCAGTTCTTC.

The rearrangement uses TRBV7-6 and TRBJ1-5; D perhaps matches TRBD1 (6 bases). Germline V gives CDR1 SGHVS, CDR2 FNYEAQ. The germline V and J ends were trimmed by 3 bases and 3 bases, with 15 bases remaining between them. The CDR3 totals 16 residues. CDR3 residues: CASSFARGGLNQPQHF. CDR3 DNA: TGTGCCAGCAGCTTTGCCAGGGGAGGTCTCAATCAGCCCCAGCATTTT.

This sequence joins TRBV11-2 and TRBJ2-7; the match to TRBD1 covers 8 bases. V shed 8 bases and J 4 bases; nucleotides not matched to a gene: 7. The CDR3 has 13 amino acids. Germline CDR1 is SGHAT and CDR2 is FQNNGV. CDR3 loop: CASGSGQGYEQYF. Written as DNA, the CDR3 is TGTGCCAGCGGCTCCGGACAGGGTTACGAGCAGTACTTC.

V is TRBV10-1 and J is TRBJ2-2, with 10 bases lining up with TRBD2. With V trimmed by 5 bases and J by 6 bases, 6 bases remained unmatched. The CDR3 contains 15 residues. In germline, CDR1 is WNHNN, CDR2 SYGVQD (reference sequence). CDR3 region: CASSMRLAGAGELFF. The CDR3 nucleotides read TGCGCCAGCAGTATGAGGCTAGCGGGAGCCGGGGAGCTGTTTTTT.

The V call is TRBV25-1, the J call TRBJ2-7, with D hard to call. This CDR3 has 11 residues. CDR1 and CDR2 from the germline V gene are MGHDK and SYGVNS. Trimming removed 4 bases from V and 3 bases from J, with 4 bases in between. Written as DNA, the CDR3 is TGTGCCAGCAGTGCCTACTACGAGCAGTACTTC. Amino acid sequence: CASSAYYEQYF.

The chain combines TRBV7-2 with TRBJ2-5; D possibly corresponds to TRBD1 (5 bases). The CDR3 runs to 15 residues. Germline CDR1 and CDR2: SGHTA and FQGNSA. The germline V and J ends were trimmed by 5 bases and 5 bases, with 18 bases remaining between them. The CDR3 nucleotides are TGTGCCAGCAGCCGAACCAACCCTTCAGGGGAGACCCAGTACTTC. Its translation is CASSRTNPSGETQYF.

The chain employs TRBV5-6 and TRBJ1-1, with 7 positions matching TRBD1. The CDR3 has 14 residues. Germline CDR1 SGHDT, CDR2 YYEEEE. J was trimmed by 0 bases and V by 7 bases; bases with no gene match: 6. Written as DNA, the CDR3 is TGTGCCAGCTGGGAGGGGGCTGTGAACACTGAAGCTTTCTTT. Translated: CASWEGAVNTEAFF.

The V gene is TRBV28, the J gene TRBJ2-1; D is ambiguous. The V end was cut by 7 bases, the J end by 0 bases, with 13 bases between. Germline V gene sequence: CDR1 MDHEN, CDR2 SYDVKM. The CDR3 runs 15 residues. CDR3 region: CASTQPTISYNEQFF. In DNA form, the CDR3 reads TGTGCCAGCACCCAACCGACAATCTCCTACAATGAGCAGTTCTTC.

This chain connects TRBV5-1 to TRBJ2-1; 7 nucleotides agree with TRBD2. This CDR3 is built from 19 residues. V shed 1 base, J shed 3 bases, and the junction held 16 bases outside the gene matches. Germline V gene data show CDR1 as SGHRS and CDR2 as YFSETQ. CDR3 in DNA: TGCGCCAGCAGCTTGAACCTTCTAGCGGAAAGCCGTTTCTACAATGAGCAGTTCTTC. Amino acids: CASSLNLLAESRFYNEQFF.

This rearrangement joins TRBV10-3 to TRBJ2-3, with D possibly being TRBD1 (6 bases). Germline CDR1 ENHRY, CDR2 SYGVKD. This CDR3 comprises 14 residues. V gave up 4 bases and J gave up 1 base, with 9 bases separating them. CDR3 bases: TGTGCCATCAGTGGGGGGCGGCGCACAGATACGCAGTATTTT. This codes for CAISGGRRTDTQYF.